Sequencing of this TCR beta chain was carried out in a study of CD8 T cells in ankylosing spondylitis. The study, taken as a whole, reports: Seemingly distinctive of ankylosing spondylitis blood was a TCR beta motif formed by eight highly homologous variants.

The V gene end was trimmed by 1 base and the J gene end by 10 bases; junction bases not matched to a gene: 6. CDR3 length: 14 amino acids. As the method for making TCR beta libraries, quantitative 5'-RACE with molecular barcodes was used. TCRdb ran MiXCR on the 5' RACE reads and lists one entry per CDR3 protein. The table includes a few hundred thousand distinct CDR3 sequences, about a sixth detected once. This clonotype was seen many times. Its antigen remains unidentified. The sequenced sample consisted of blood, either unsorted or a sorted T cell fraction (not recorded which). The sequence was obtained from a male donor with ankylosing spondylitis. The genes are TRBV12-3 or TRBV12-4 and TRBJ1-5; 8 nucleotides match TRBD1. The CDR3 DNA reads as TGTGCCAGCAGTTTAGGGACAGGGTCGGTACCCCAGCATTTT. Translation gives CASSLGTGSVPQHF.